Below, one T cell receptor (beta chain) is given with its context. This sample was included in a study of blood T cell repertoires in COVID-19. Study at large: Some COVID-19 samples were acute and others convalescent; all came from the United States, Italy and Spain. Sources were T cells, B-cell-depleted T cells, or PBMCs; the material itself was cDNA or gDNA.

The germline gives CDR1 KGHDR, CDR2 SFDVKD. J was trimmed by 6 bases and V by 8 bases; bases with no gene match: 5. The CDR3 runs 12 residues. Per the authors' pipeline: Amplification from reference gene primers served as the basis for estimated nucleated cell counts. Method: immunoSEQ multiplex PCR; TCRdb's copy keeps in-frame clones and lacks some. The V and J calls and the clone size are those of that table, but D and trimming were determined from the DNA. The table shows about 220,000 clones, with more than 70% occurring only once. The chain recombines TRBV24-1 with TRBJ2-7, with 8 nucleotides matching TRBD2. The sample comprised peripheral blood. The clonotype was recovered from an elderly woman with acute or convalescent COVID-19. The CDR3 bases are TGTGCCACCACCCCGGGAGGGACCGAGCAGTACTTC. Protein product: CATTPGGTEQYF.